The rows below give T cell receptor beta chains drawn from one sample of a study of T and B cells in COVID-19 patients. TCRdb itself ran the multiplex PCR reads through MiXCR, one entry per CDR3 protein. The table has 9,500 to 13,000 distinct CDR3 sequences, 30% seen once. The source material was blood. These TCRs come from a human donor with active COVID-19. Each CDR3 is given with its conserved first and last residue. The D gene is left open where the match is weak. Clone size is given for some rows only: seen once, a few or many times, or a class if the clone is expanded.

CDR3aa,CDR3nt,v_gene,abundance,d_gene,j_gene
CSAITDASYYGYTF,TGCAGTGCTATTACGGACGCGAGCTACTATGGCTACACCTTC,TRBV20-1,once,.,TRBJ1-2
CASKEAEGGNSPLHF,TGTGCCAGCAAGGAAGCAGAGGGGGGTAATTCACCCCTCCACTTT,TRBV6-1,.,.,TRBJ1-6
CASSKGYPVETQYF,TGTGCCAGCAGCAAGGGGTACCCAGTAGAGACCCAGTACTTC,TRBV12-3/TRBV12-4,.,.,TRBJ2-5
CASSWTESSYNEQFF,TGTGCCAGCAGTTGGACCGAGAGCTCCTACAATGAGCAGTTCTTC,TRBV13,medium-sized,.,TRBJ2-1
CSASTGTDTQYF,TGCAGTGCGAGCACCGGCACAGATACGCAGTATTTT,TRBV20-1,.,.,TRBJ2-3
CASSLGGLAGGRPDTQYF,TGCGCCAGCAGCTTGGGAGGACTAGCGGGGGGTCGGCCAGATACGCAGTATTTT,TRBV5-1,.,TRBD2,TRBJ2-3
CATSDSGGARETQYF,TGTGCCACCAGTGACAGCGGGGGGGCCCGGGAGACCCAGTACTTC,TRBV24-1,.,TRBD2,TRBJ2-5
CASSYAPIRGSSYNEQFF,TGTGCCAGCAGTTATGCCCCCATACGGGGGAGCTCCTACAATGAGCAGTTCTTC,TRBV27,medium-sized,.,TRBJ2-1
CAWSPWGTGANVLTF,TGTGCCTGGAGTCCCTGGGGGACAGGGGCCAACGTCCTGACTTTC,TRBV30,.,.,TRBJ2-6
CASSQNRGGRSTGELFF,TGCGCCAGCAGCCAAAATCGAGGGGGCCGTAGCACCGGGGAGCTGTTTTTT,TRBV4-3,.,TRBD1,TRBJ2-2
CSARDRLGGAEQFF,TGCAGTGCTAGAGATCGCCTCGGGGGGGCTGAGCAGTTCTTC,TRBV20-1,.,TRBD2,TRBJ2-1
CASSFEPGIKGDTQYF,TGTGCCAGCAGCTTCGAACCCGGAATAAAAGGGGATACGCAGTATTTT,TRBV5-6,few,.,TRBJ2-3
CASSLARWSSRTGELFF,TGTGCCAGCAGCTTGGCGAGGTGGAGCTCGAGAACCGGGGAGCTGTTTTTT,TRBV5-6,medium-sized,.,TRBJ2-2
CASSPNGGARETQYF,TGTGCCAGCTCACCGAACGGGGGGGCCCGGGAGACCCAGTACTTC,TRBV18,medium-sized,TRBD2,TRBJ2-5
CASSAQTGTYNEQFF,TGTGCCAGCTCCGCCCAGACAGGTACCTACAATGAGCAGTTCTTC,TRBV18,medium-sized,.,TRBJ2-1
CASTHHGVQGAKTGELFF,TGTGCCAGCACCCATCACGGCGTACAGGGGGCGAAAACCGGGGAGCTGTTTTTT,TRBV27,medium-sized,TRBD1,TRBJ2-2
CASSLTHREYNEQFF,TGTGCCAGCAGCTTGACCCACAGGGAATACAATGAGCAGTTCTTC,TRBV5-6,medium-sized,.,TRBJ2-1
CASSKSHQGQASSYNEQFF,TGTGCCAGTAGCAAGTCGCACCAGGGACAGGCGAGCTCCTACAATGAGCAGTTCTTC,TRBV19,medium-sized,TRBD1,TRBJ2-1
CASSPDRVVGYTF,TGTGCCAGCAGCCCAGACAGGGTTGTTGGCTACACCTTC,TRBV7-2,.,TRBD1,TRBJ1-2
CASSPFRTGNDQPQHF,TGTGCCAGCTCACCGTTCCGGACAGGGAACGATCAGCCCCAGCATTTT,TRBV18,few,TRBD1,TRBJ1-5
CASSMAGVPGANVLTF,TGTGCCAGTAGTATGGCGGGGGTCCCTGGGGCCAACGTCCTGACTTTC,TRBV19,medium-sized,TRBD2,TRBJ2-6
CATSRGGGYEDSAYEQYF,TGTGCCACCAGCAGGGGGGGGGGATACGAGGACAGCGCCTACGAGCAGTACTTC,TRBV15,few,.,TRBJ2-7
CASSWDSYNEQFF,TGTGCCAGCAGTTGGGACAGCTACAATGAGCAGTTCTTC,TRBV6-6,.,TRBD1,TRBJ2-1
CASRGTGGGRYEQYF,TGTGCCAGCAGGGGAACAGGGGGGGGAAGGTACGAGCAGTACTTC,TRBV12-3/TRBV12-4,.,.,TRBJ2-7
CASSLIQTAQFF,TGTGCCAGCAGCTTGATACAGACAGCGCAGTTCTTC,TRBV5-6,.,.,TRBJ2-1
CASSPGRAGHLTGELFF,TGTGCCAGCTCACCCGGTCGGGCGGGACACCTGACCGGGGAGCTGTTTTTT,TRBV18,medium-sized,.,TRBJ2-2
CASSLAGQGASGANVLTF,TGCGCCAGCAGCTTGGCCGGACAGGGGGCGTCTGGGGCCAACGTCCTGACTTTC,TRBV5-1,.,TRBD1,TRBJ2-6
CASPLFQPQHF,TGCGCCAGCCCGCTCTTTCAGCCCCAGCATTTT,TRBV6-5,once,.,TRBJ1-5
CASSLGLAGSTDTQYF,TGTGCCAGCAGCCTTGGACTAGCGGGGAGCACAGATACGCAGTATTTT,TRBV7-9,few,TRBD2,TRBJ2-3
CASSRGNQPQHF,TGTGCCAGTTCCCGTGGGAATCAGCCCCAGCATTTT,TRBV19,medium-sized,.,TRBJ1-5
CASSYSSLGPYEQYF,TGTGCCAGCAGTTACTCAAGCCTAGGCCCCTACGAGCAGTACTTC,TRBV6-5,.,.,TRBJ2-7
CASIRTGITEAFF,TGTGCCAGCATCCGGACAGGGATCACTGAAGCTTTCTTT,TRBV12-3/TRBV12-4,.,TRBD1,TRBJ1-1
CASRAGHLYEQYF,TGTGCCAGTAGAGCCGGACACCTCTACGAGCAGTACTTC,TRBV19,medium-sized,.,TRBJ2-7
CSAPLGTTYGYTF,TGCAGCGCCCCACTTGGGACGACTTATGGCTACACCTTC,TRBV20-1,.,.,TRBJ1-2
CASSSLTSGGKTQYF,TGTGCCAGCAGTTCACTAACTAGCGGGGGAAAGACCCAGTACTTC,TRBV27,.,TRBD2,TRBJ2-5
CASRLFTGAGHEQYF,TGTGCCAGCAGACTTTTCACCGGGGCCGGCCACGAGCAGTACTTC,TRBV5-4,.,.,TRBJ2-7
CASSLRGGSSYNEQFF,TGTGCCAGCAGCCTCAGGGGGGGGAGCTCCTACAATGAGCAGTTCTTC,TRBV7-9,.,.,TRBJ2-1
CSARLSAGLGEQYF,TGCAGTGCTAGATTGTCAGCTGGCCTCGGCGAGCAGTACTTC,TRBV20-1,.,.,TRBJ2-7
CASSLVANSPLHF,TGTGCCAGTAGTCTGGTCGCTAATTCACCCCTCCACTTT,TRBV19,medium-sized,.,TRBJ1-6
CASTALPGQGTTDTQYF,TGTGCCAGCACCGCATTACCGGGACAGGGGACCACAGATACGCAGTATTTT,TRBV28,.,TRBD1,TRBJ2-3
CASLGDFSADTQYF,TGTGCCAGTCTGGGGGACTTCTCGGCGGATACGCAGTATTTT,TRBV13,.,.,TRBJ2-3
CASSPQNTGELFF,TGTGCCAGCTCACCACAGAACACCGGGGAGCTGTTTTTT,TRBV18,medium-sized,.,TRBJ2-2
CASSPMLPLGYNEQFF,TGTGCCAGCAGCCCGATGTTACCTCTGGGCTACAATGAGCAGTTCTTC,TRBV14,few,.,TRBJ2-1
CASSPGQGYNEQFF,TGTGCCAGCAGCCCGGGACAGGGCTACAATGAGCAGTTCTTC,TRBV7-9,.,TRBD1,TRBJ2-1
CASSPGLAVTSSYNEQFF,TGTGCCAGCAGCCCGGGACTAGCGGTAACTAGCTCCTACAATGAGCAGTTCTTC,TRBV27,medium-sized,TRBD2,TRBJ2-1
CSGGARGETQYF,TGCAGCGGGGGGGCCAGGGGGGAGACCCAGTACTTC,TRBV29-1,medium-sized,.,TRBJ2-5
CASSPTSGASTDTQYF,TGCGCCAGCAGCCCGACTAGCGGGGCCAGCACAGATACGCAGTATTTT,TRBV5-1,.,TRBD2,TRBJ2-3
CASSMGTSRLQETQYF,TGTGCCAGTAGTATGGGGACTAGCAGACTTCAAGAGACCCAGTACTTC,TRBV19,medium-sized,TRBD2,TRBJ2-5
CASSFGTGGKETQYF,TGTGCCAGCAGCTTCGGAACGGGGGGGAAAGAGACCCAGTACTTC,TRBV5-5,medium-sized,TRBD2,TRBJ2-5
CASRKTGGAGETQYF,TGTGCCAGCAGGAAGACAGGGGGCGCAGGGGAGACCCAGTACTTC,TRBV11-1,medium-sized,TRBD1,TRBJ2-5
CASSRGLAQYF,TGTGCCAGCAGTCGGGGACTAGCGCAGTATTTT,TRBV27,.,TRBD2,TRBJ2-3
CAWGAGIGYTF,TGTGCCTGGGGGGCAGGGATTGGCTACACCTTC,TRBV30,.,.,TRBJ1-2
CSVVRTYEQYF,TGCAGCGTGGTTCGGACCTACGAGCAGTACTTC,TRBV29-1,medium-sized,.,TRBJ2-7
CSASGTSGGANEQFF,TGCAGCGCAAGCGGGACTAGCGGGGGGGCAAATGAGCAGTTCTTC,TRBV29-1,.,TRBD2,TRBJ2-1